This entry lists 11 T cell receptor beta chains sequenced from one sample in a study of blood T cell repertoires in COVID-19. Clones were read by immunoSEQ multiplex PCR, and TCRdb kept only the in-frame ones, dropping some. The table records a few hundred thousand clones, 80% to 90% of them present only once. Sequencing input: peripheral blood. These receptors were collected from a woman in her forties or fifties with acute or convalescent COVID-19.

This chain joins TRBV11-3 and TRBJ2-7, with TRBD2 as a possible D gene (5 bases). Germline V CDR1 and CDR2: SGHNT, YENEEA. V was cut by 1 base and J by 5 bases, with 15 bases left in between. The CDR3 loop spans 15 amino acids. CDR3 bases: TGTGCCAGCAGCTTAGGACAAACGATGGGAGACGAGCAGTACTTC. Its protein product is CASSLGQTMGDEQYF.

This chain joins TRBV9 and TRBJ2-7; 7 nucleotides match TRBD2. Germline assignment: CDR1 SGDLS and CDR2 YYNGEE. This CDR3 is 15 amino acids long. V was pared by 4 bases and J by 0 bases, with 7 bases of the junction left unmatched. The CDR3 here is CASSNPSGGSYEQYF. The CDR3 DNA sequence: TGTGCCAGCAGCAACCCTAGCGGAGGCTCCTACGAGCAGTACTTC.

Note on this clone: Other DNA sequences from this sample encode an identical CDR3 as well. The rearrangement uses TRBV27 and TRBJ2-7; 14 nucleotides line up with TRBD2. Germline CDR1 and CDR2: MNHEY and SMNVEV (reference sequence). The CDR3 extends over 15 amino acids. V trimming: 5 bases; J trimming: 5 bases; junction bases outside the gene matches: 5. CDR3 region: CASSPGLAGVHEQYF. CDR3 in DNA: TGTGCCAGCAGTCCGGGACTAGCGGGAGTACACGAGCAGTACTTC.

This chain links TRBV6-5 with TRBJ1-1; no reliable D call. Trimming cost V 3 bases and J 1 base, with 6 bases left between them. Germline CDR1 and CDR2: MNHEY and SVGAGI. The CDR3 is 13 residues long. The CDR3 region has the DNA TGTGCCAGCAGTTATAGGAGGAACACTGAAGCTTTCTTT. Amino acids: CASSYRRNTEAFF.

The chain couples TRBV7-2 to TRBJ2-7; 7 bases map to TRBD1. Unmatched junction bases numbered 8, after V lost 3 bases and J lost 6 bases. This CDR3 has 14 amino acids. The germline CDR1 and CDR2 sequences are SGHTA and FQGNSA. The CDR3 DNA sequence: TGTGCCAGCAGCTTGGACAGGTCCCTCGCCGAGCAGTACTTC. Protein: CASSLDRSLAEQYF.

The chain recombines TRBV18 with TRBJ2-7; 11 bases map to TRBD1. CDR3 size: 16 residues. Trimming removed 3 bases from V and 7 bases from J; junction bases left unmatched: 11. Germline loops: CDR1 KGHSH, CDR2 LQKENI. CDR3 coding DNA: TGTGCCAGCTCACCGGGACAGGGGGGAACTTTCGGGGAGCAGTACTTC. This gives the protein CASSPGQGGTFGEQYF. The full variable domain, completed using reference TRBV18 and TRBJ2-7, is NAGVMQNPRHLVRRRGQEARLRCSPMKGHSHVYWYRQLPEEGLKFMVYLQKENIIDESGMPKERFSAEFPKEGPSILRIQQVVRGDSAAYFCASSPGQGGTFGEQYFGPGTRLTVT.

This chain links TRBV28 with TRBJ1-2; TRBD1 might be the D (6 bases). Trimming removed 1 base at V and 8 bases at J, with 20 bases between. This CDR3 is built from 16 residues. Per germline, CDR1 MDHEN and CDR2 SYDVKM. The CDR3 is CASSLFRTQGGNGYTF. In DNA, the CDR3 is TGTGCCAGCAGTTTATTCCGAACACAGGGAGGGAACGGCTACACCTTC.

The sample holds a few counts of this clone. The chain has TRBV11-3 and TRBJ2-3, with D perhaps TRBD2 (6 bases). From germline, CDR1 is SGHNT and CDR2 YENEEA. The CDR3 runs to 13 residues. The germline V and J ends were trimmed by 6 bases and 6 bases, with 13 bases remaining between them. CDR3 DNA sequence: TGTGCCAGCAGGGCGGAGGGGCGGGATACGCAGTATTTT. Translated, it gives CASRAEGRDTQYF.

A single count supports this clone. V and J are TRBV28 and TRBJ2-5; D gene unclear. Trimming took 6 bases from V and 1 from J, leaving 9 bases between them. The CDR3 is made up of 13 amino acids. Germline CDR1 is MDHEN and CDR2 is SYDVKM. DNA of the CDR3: TGTGCCAGCAGGGCAGGCTTCCAAGAGACCCAGTACTTC. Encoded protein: CASRAGFQETQYF.

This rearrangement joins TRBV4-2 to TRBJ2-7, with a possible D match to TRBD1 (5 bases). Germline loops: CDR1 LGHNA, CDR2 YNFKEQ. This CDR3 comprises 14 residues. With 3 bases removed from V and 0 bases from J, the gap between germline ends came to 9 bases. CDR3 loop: CASSQQGNSYEQYF. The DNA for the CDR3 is TGTGCCAGCAGCCAGCAGGGTAACTCCTACGAGCAGTACTTC.

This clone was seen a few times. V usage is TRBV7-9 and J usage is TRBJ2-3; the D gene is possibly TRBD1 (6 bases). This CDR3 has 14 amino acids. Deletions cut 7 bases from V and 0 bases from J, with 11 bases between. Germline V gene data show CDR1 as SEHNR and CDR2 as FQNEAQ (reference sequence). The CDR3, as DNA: TGTGCCAGCAACACAGGGTATAGCACAGATACGCAGTATTTT. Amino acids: CASNTGYSTDTQYF.